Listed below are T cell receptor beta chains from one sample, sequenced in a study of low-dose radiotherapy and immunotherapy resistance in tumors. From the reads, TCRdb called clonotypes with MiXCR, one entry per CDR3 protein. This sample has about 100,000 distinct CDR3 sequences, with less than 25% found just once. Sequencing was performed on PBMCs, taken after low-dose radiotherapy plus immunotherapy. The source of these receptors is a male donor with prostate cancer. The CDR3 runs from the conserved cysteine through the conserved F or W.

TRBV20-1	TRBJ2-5	CSAWPSGGQETQYF
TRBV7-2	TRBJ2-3	CASSLPLAGGLTQYF
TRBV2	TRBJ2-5	CASSVEDMGTQYF
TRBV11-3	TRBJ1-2	CASSLRPRWGDGYTF
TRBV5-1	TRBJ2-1	CASSLIAGGPEQFF
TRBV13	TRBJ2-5	CASSFQGSKTQYF
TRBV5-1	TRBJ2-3	CASSSRGDTQYF
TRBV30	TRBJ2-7	CAWARDRGYEQYF
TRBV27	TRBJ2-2	CASSLLFRGHGELFF
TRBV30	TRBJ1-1	CACCSSTEAFF
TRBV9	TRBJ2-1	CASSVVSGGAYNEQFF
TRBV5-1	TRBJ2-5	CASTKSGGSEETQYF
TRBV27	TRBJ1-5	CASSIRVGDQPQHF
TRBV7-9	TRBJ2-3	CASSFDQTSHTQYF
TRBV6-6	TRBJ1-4	CASSEGRGERKLFF
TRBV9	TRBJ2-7	CASSVGRPEDEQYF
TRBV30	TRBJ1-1	CAWISGQGAEAFF
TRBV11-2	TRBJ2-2	CASSPGGGYGGAGELFF
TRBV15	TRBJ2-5	CATSRVGGPQGQYF
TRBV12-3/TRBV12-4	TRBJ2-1	CASSAGVADFDEQFF
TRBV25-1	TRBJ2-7	CASSVEYEQCF
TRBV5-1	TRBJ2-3	CASSRYTRTSTDTQYF
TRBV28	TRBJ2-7	CASSFRASLLYEQYF
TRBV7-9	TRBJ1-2	CASSLGQGGYTF
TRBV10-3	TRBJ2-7	CAISGGGGSDHYEQYF
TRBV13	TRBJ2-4	CASSSSGGVKNIQYF
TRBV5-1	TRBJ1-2	CASSSTRLQGLGGGYTF
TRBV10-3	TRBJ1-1	CAISGTENTEAFF
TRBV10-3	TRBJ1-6	CAISESRTGEDLYNSPLHF
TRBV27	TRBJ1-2	CASSLYPGYGYTF
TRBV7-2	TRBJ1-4	CASRSGPAATNEKLFF
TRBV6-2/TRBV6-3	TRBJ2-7	CASSEPGQGSYEQYF
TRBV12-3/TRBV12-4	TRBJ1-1	CASSKGGRADF
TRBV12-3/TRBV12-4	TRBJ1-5	CASSKGANQPQHF
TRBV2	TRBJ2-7	CASRHRNYEQYF
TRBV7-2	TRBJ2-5	CASSPYSGARQETQYF
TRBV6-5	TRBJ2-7	CASMGRREQYF
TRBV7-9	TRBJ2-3	CASSSTIAGAPAGTTDTQYF
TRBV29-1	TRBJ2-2	CSVGVPNTGELFF
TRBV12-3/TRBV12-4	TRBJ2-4	CASSPGRGGWVKNIQYF
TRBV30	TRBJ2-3	CAWSVTGTTDTQYF
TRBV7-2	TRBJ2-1	CASSSGSAGDEQFF
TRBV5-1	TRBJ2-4	CASSPNGGPRVIQYF
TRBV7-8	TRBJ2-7	CASSEGRDSYEQYF
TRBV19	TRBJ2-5	CASSINLQETQYF
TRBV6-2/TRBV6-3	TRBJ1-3	CASSTDGDAGNTIYF
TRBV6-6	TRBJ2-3	CASSSGGGADVTDTQYF
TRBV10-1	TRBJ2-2	CASSDGGVDPRGELFF
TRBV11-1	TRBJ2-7	CATAARDRGSYEQYF
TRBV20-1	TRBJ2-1	CSARGGTGLNEQFF
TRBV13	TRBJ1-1	CASSSGVTEAFF
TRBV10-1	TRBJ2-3	CASSELTGGRTDTQYF
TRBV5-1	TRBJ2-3	CASRPLQGADTQYF
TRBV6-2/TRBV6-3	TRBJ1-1	CASSEVYPNTEAFF
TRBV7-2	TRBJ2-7	CASSLAGTSGSYEQYF
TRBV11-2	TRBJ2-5	CASSLSGGLQRETQYF
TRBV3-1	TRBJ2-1	CASSQNRGQGNYNEQFF